The 11 T cell receptor beta chains presented below share a single source sample, sequenced in a study of sequential checkpoint blockade in melanoma. Method: immunoSEQ multiplex PCR; TCRdb's copy keeps in-frame clones and lacks some. This sample has some 470 clones, with around 20% found just once. The treatment is: randomized to nivolumab then ipilimumab (arm A) or the reverse (arm B). This sample comprised tumor tissue (inferred from file names), obtained from a patient given nivolumab and ipilimumab in sequence. The receptors derive from a human donor with melanoma.

This clone has only a few counts. The genes are TRBV30 and TRBJ1-6; D is undetermined. Germline CDR1 reads GTSNPN; CDR2 reads SVGIG (reference sequence). The V and J ends lost 0 bases and 0 bases respectively, with 12 bases between them. The CDR3 runs to 17 residues. The CDR3 region has the DNA TGTGCCTGGAGTGTACCGGCTCCCAGCTCCTATAATTCACCCCTCCACTTT. It is translated as CAWSVPAPSSYNSPLHF.

The chain uses TRBV6-8 and TRBJ2-3; 8 nucleotides line up with TRBD2. In germline, CDR1 is MNHGY, CDR2 SAAAGT. J lost 6 bases, V lost 5 bases, and 13 bases had no gene match. The CDR3 length is 16 residues. The DNA for the CDR3 is TGTGCCAGCAGTCTCGAGGCGGGAGGTCGCCCGGATACGCAGTATTTT. The encoded protein is CASSLEAGGRPDTQYF.

This clone was counted between two and nine times. The chain links TRBV6-8 to TRBJ2-5; TRBD2 matches at 11 bases. CDR1 and CDR2 (germline): MNHGY, SAAAGT. V was pared by 1 base and J by 7 bases, with 11 bases of the junction left unmatched. This CDR3 comprises 17 residues. CDR3 DNA: TGTGCCAGCAGTTACTTGCCCCTAGCGGGGGGCCTGGGGACCCAGTACTTC. Protein sequence: CASSYLPLAGGLGTQYF.

Relative to its sample, this clone is medium-sized (0.01 to 0.1%). The chain links TRBV11-3 to TRBJ2-3; D remains ambiguous. Germline CDR1 and CDR2: SGHNT and YENEEA. The CDR3 contains 14 residues. Trimming removed 5 bases from V and 4 bases from J, with 13 bases in between. The CDR3 nucleotides are TGTGCCAGCAGCAAAACCTTAGTAGCAGATACGCAGTATTTT. Protein: CASSKTLVADTQYF.

V and J are TRBV9 and TRBJ2-3, with 10 bases fitting TRBD2. CDR1 and CDR2 from the germline V gene are SGDLS and YYNGEE. This CDR3 is 17 amino acids long. V lost 0 bases, J lost 3 bases, and 7 bases stayed unmatched. The CDR3 DNA follows: TGTGCCAGCAGCGTAGAACCAGCGGGAGGGCCGACAGATACGCAGTATTTT. Translating it yields CASSVEPAGGPTDTQYF.

This clone is medium-sized within its sample. The chain joins TRBV9 to TRBJ2-3; 7 nucleotides align to TRBD2. V shed 6 bases, J shed 2 bases, and the junction held 6 bases outside the gene matches. This CDR3 spans 14 amino acids. The germline CDR1 and CDR2 sequences are SGDLS and YYNGEE. The CDR3 reads CASNHGTTTDTQYF. CDR3 sequence (DNA): TGTGCCAGCAATCACGGGACTACCACAGATACGCAGTATTTT.

This clone is judged medium-sized. The chain joins TRBV7-4 to TRBJ2-7; no clear D gene. Germline-derived CDR1 and CDR2 are SGHVT and SQSDAQ. The V gene lost 1 base and the J gene lost 0 bases, with 4 bases spanning the gap. The CDR3 extends over 13 amino acids. CDR3 coding DNA: TGTGCCAGCAGCTTAGAGTTCTCCTACGAGCAGTACTTC. This gives the protein CASSLEFSYEQYF.

This clone is classed as medium-sized (0.01 to 0.1%). This chain joins TRBV11-3 and TRBJ2-6, with 9 bases fitting TRBD1. The germline gives CDR1 SGHNT, CDR2 YENEEA. V lost 5 bases to trimming and J lost 1 base; unmatched junction nucleotides: 9. The CDR3 is 18 amino acids. Written as DNA, the CDR3 is TGTGCCAGCAGCCCACAGGGGGCGGCGTATTCTGGGGCCAACGTCCTGACTTTC. Translating gives CASSPQGAAYSGANVLTF.

By proportion, this clone is large. The DNA holds an ambiguous or unread base, and X denotes its residue. The chain carries TRBV11-3 and TRBJ2-7; D perhaps matches TRBD1 (6 bases). CDR1 and CDR2 from the germline V gene are SGHNT and YENEEA. V lost 0 bases and J 2 bases, leaving 11 bases between the germline ends. This CDR3 is built from 15 residues. CDR3 in DNA: TGTGCCAGCAGCTTAGAGGGCAGGGGKGCCTACGAGCAGTACTTC. As protein: CASSLEGRXAYEQYF. The whole CDR3 protein is CASSLEGRGAYEQYF.

The chain employs TRBV28 and TRBJ2-5; possibly TRBD2 for D (6 bases). V shed 7 bases and J shed 0 bases, with 9 bases lying between them. Per the germline V gene, CDR1 is MDHEN and CDR2 is SYDVKM. The CDR3 runs 13 residues. CDR3 sequence reads: CASTGRHQETQYF. In DNA, the CDR3 is TGTGCCAGCACCGGGAGACACCAAGAGACCCAGTACTTC.

In its sample, this clone is medium-sized. V gene TRBV11-3 combines with J gene TRBJ2-5; possibly TRBD2 for D (5 bases). V was cut by 5 bases and J by 3 bases, with 19 bases left in between. This CDR3 is 16 amino acids long. Germline V gene sequence: CDR1 SGHNT, CDR2 YENEEA. In DNA, the CDR3 is TGTGCCAGCAGCCCTCGGGCTAGCATCGGGAAAGAGACCCAGTACTTC. Its translation is CASSPRASIGKETQYF.